This record concerns one T cell receptor (beta chain) sequence. The antigen is undetermined. This entry belongs to a study of molecular identifiers for immune sequencing clone quantification. Study outcomes and limitations: Clonotypes surpassing 20 RNA copies contained over 98% of effector molecules, versus under 1% in naive cells. Identical TCR molecules that share a barcode could lead to an underestimation of highly expanded clone sizes.

In preparing bulk TCR libraries, previously described methods and listed TCR primers were used. Each CDR3 protein is one row after TCRdb ran MiXCR on the PCR reads. Among 300,000 to 400,000 distinct CDR3 sequences listed, roughly 23% were seen once. Germline V lookup: CDR1 MGHRA, CDR2 YSYEKL. Between the trimmed V and J ends, which lost 1 base and 3 bases, there was a span of 9 bases. The CDR3 totals 14 residues. The receptor comes from a human donor in good health. Some libraries in this study had Jurkat cell RNA spiked in. The source material was naive CD8+ T cells from blood, with Jurkat cell RNA spiked in. Described subset: FACS-sorted CD8+CD4-CCR7+CD45RA+ naive T cells. V and J are TRBV4-1 and TRBJ2-5; D remains ambiguous. CDR3 DNA sequence: TGCGCCAGCAGCCAAGCCAGCGTCGAAGAGACCCAGTACTTC. It codes for CASSQASVEETQYF.